Listed here are 2 T cell receptor beta chains from one sample, sequenced in a study of blood T cell repertoires in COVID-19 (dated by TCRdb to the early 2020s). The method behind the library was the immunoSEQ multiplex PCR assay. TCRdb retrieved this table from immuneACCESS and kept in-frame rearrangements only. Not all clones are present; in checked studies, unresolved V genes account for under half, and no reason is known for the remainder. A total of some 74,000 clones appear in this sample, more than 80% of them only once. Approximately 5% of the sample is in the top ten clones. The sample consisted of peripheral blood. The source of these receptors is a woman at least 80 years old with active or convalescent COVID-19.

CDR3 residues: CASSLGEISTDTQYF. CDR3 nucleotides: TGTGCCAGCAGTCTGGGAGAAATCAGCACAGATACGCAGTATTTT. The rearrangement joins TRBV5-6 to TRBJ2-3; possible D gene TRBD2, 5 bases. The CDR3 is 15 residues long. Germline loops: CDR1 SGHDT, CDR2 YYEEEE. Trimming shortened V by 5 bases and J by 0 bases, and 13 bases separated the two germline ends.

This chain joins TRBV6-5 and TRBJ2-1; 7 bases agree with TRBD2. V was pared by 5 bases and J by 9 bases, with 4 bases of the junction left unmatched. Germline loops: CDR1 MNHEY, CDR2 SVGAGI. The CDR3 has 12 residues. The CDR3 DNA follows: TGTGCCAGCAGTAACAAGCGGGGTGAGCAGTTCTTC. Translation gives CASSNKRGEQFF.